This T cell receptor beta chain derives from a study of shared clonotypes between healthy human individuals. TCRdb keeps only in-frame clones here, not all; method: immunoSEQ multiplex PCR. The sample holds about 610,000 clones, roughly 96% seen once. Naivety among CD8 cells was defined by CD45RO negativity and positive CCR7 selection, thereby excluding terminally differentiated effector memory CD45RA+ cells. The CDR3 consists of 15 residues. Germline loops: CDR1 LNHDA, CDR2 SQIVND (reference sequence). V was shortened by 3 bases and J by 2 bases, with 14 bases between the two germline ends. The receptor's source is a woman aged 30 to 39 in good health. J is TRBJ2-7 and V is TRBV19; D ambiguous. The source material was naive CD8+ T cells sorted from blood. CDR3 coding DNA: TGTGCCAGTAGTATTGGCGACGGCCGCGCCTACGAGCAGTACTTC. Protein product: CASSIGDGRAYEQYF.